These T cell receptor beta chains were read from a single sample in a study of human T cells and chemical hapten exposure. Each CDR3 protein gets one entry after TCRdb re-called the 5' RACE reads with MiXCR. Of about 140,000 distinct CDR3 sequences detected, 3.5% to 5% appear once; the ten largest clones hold approximately 1.3%. The receptors were sampled from a female donor in good health. Both conserved end residues are part of each CDR3. D genes are given only for firm matches. Only some rows state a clone size, as once, few, many or a class for expanded clones.

TRBV7-2	many	TRBJ2-2	-	CASSLGPTGELFF	TGTGCCAGCAGCTTAGGGCCGACCGGGGAGCTGTTTTTT
TRBV20-1	few	TRBJ2-7	TRBD2	CSARISGGFSYEQYF	TGCAGTGCTAGAATCTCGGGGGGTTTCTCCTACGAGCAGTACTTC
TRBV19	few	TRBJ1-1	TRBD1	CASSRRGPTEAFF	TGTGCCAGTAGTAGAAGGGGGCCCACTGAAGCTTTCTTT
TRBV15	many	TRBJ2-1	-	CATSRPTTNEQFF	TGTGCCACCAGCAGACCCACGACGAATGAGCAGTTCTTC
TRBV18	many	TRBJ1-1	-	CASSFDRYTEAFF	TGTGCCAGCTCATTCGACAGATACACTGAAGCTTTCTTT
TRBV11-2	many	TRBJ1-1	-	CASSPALGVGEAFF	TGTGCCAGCAGCCCCGCGTTGGGTGTAGGTGAAGCTTTCTTT
TRBV7-2	many	TRBJ2-3	-	CASSLLGYTDTQYF	TGTGCCAGCAGCTTACTTGGGTATACAGATACGCAGTATTTT
TRBV7-9	-	TRBJ2-7	-	CASSSSDRVRGYEQYF	TGTGCCAGCAGCTCGAGTGACAGGGTGCGGGGCTACGAGCAGTACTTC
TRBV29-1	many	TRBJ2-3	-	CSVERGDSKSTDTQYF	TGCAGCGTTGAAAGGGGGGACAGCAAAAGCACAGATACGCAGTATTTT
TRBV29-1	many	TRBJ1-1	-	CSERVGTEAFF	TGCAGCGAGCGCGTGGGCACTGAAGCTTTCTTT
TRBV24-1	many	TRBJ2-5	TRBD1	CATSPTGESQETQYF	TGTGCCACCAGTCCGACAGGGGAGAGCCAAGAGACCCAGTACTTC